The 15 T cell receptor beta chains listed next were all sequenced from one sample in a study of T cells in localized non-small cell lung cancer. Sequencing was performed with immunoSEQ multiplex PCR; in TCRdb, only in-frame clones are kept and a portion is missing. The data contain some 52,000 clones, 80% of them singletons. The sequenced sample was PBMCs, obtained before any cancer treatment. The receptors come from a woman aged 40 to 75 with stage II lung adenocarcinoma.

With respect to this clone: The sample holds other DNA sequences that translate to the same CDR3. The chain recombines TRBV18 with TRBJ2-7; 9 positions match TRBD1. The germline gives CDR1 KGHSH, CDR2 LQKENI. The junction had 2 bases not matched to a gene; V was cut back by 3 bases and J by 2 bases. The CDR3 contains 14 residues. CDR3 loop: CASSPGTGPYEQYF. In DNA form, the CDR3 reads TGTGCCAGCTCACCCGGGACAGGGCCCTACGAGCAGTACTTC.

The sample holds a few counts of this clone. J is TRBJ1-3 and V is TRBV12-5; D ambiguous. Trimming removed 6 bases from V and 9 bases from J, with 9 bases in between. The germline CDR1 and CDR2 sequences are LGHNT and FRNRAP. The CDR3 runs to 11 residues. CDR3 residues: CASGYVGTIYF. CDR3 nucleotide sequence: TGTGCTAGTGGCTACGTAGGCACCATATATTTT.

The chain combines TRBV14 with TRBJ1-2; 8 bases are shared with TRBD1. Per germline, CDR1 SGHDN and CDR2 FVKESK. V dropped 0 bases and J dropped 1; count of bases not matched to a gene: 1. This CDR3 is built from 15 residues. CDR3 sequence reads: CASSQETGVNYGYTF. The DNA of the CDR3 is TGTGCCAGCAGCCAAGAGACAGGGGTTAACTATGGCTACACCTTC.

The rearrangement joins TRBV7-2 to TRBJ2-6, with D tentatively TRBD2 (5 bases). V lost 3 bases, J lost 0 bases, and 6 bases lay in between. Germline CDR1 reads SGHTA; CDR2 reads FQGNSA. There are 15 residues in the CDR3. The chain's CDR3 is CASSFGNSGANVLTF. CDR3 sequence (DNA): TGTGCCAGCAGCTTCGGGAACTCTGGGGCCAACGTCCTGACTTTC.

This clone has just a few counts. This rearrangement joins TRBV5-6 to TRBJ2-2; 8 bases are a match to TRBD1. J was trimmed by 0 bases and V by 7 bases; bases with no gene match: 17. The CDR3 is 19 residues long. The V gene's germline CDR1 is SGHDT and CDR2 YYEEEE. The DNA of the CDR3 is TGTGCCAGCGGCCCTTATCCGGGACAGGCTTGGGCGAACACCGGGGAGCTGTTTTTT. It codes for CASGPYPGQAWANTGELFF. The complete variable domain, with remaining parts taken from reference TRBV5-6 and TRBJ2-2, reads DAGVTQSPTHLIKTRGQQVTLRCSPKSGHDTVSWYQQALGQGPQFIFQYYEEEERQRGNFPDRFSGHQFPNYSSELNVNALLLGDSALYLCASGPYPGQAWANTGELFFGEGSRLTVL.

This clone was counted once. This rearrangement joins TRBV7-9 to TRBJ2-7; 12 bases align to TRBD1. The ends lost 5 bases at V and 3 bases at J; junction bases unmatched: 5. Germline V gene lookup returns CDR1 SEHNR and CDR2 FQNEAQ (reference sequence). CDR3 length equals 15 residues. Here the CDR3 DNA reads TGTGCCAGCAGCCCGGGACAGGGGGCCTTCTACGAGCAGTACTTC. Its protein is CASSPGQGAFYEQYF. Combining the CDR3 with reference TRBV7-9 and TRBJ2-7 gives the whole variable domain DTGVSQNPRHKITKRGQNVTFRCDPISEHNRLYWYRQTLGQGPEFLTYFQNEAQLEKSRLLSDRFSAERPKGSFSTLEIQRTEQGDSAMYLCASSPGQGAFYEQYFGPGTRLTVT.

The DNA for the CDR3 is TGTGCCAGCAGCTTGAGGACAGGGGGTTTTGAGCCCCAGCATTTT. Translating gives CASSLRTGGFEPQHF. This sequence joins TRBV5-6 and TRBJ1-5; 10 bases line up with TRBD1. The CDR3 loop spans 15 amino acids. Unmatched junction bases numbered 6, after V lost 1 base and J lost 8 bases. Germline V gives CDR1 SGHDT, CDR2 YYEEEE.

This chain uses TRBV4-2 with TRBJ1-1; 7 nucleotides line up with TRBD1. The length of the CDR3 is 13 residues. CDR1 and CDR2 from the germline V gene are LGHNA and YNFKEQ. V lost 2 bases to trimming and J lost 6 bases; unmatched junction nucleotides: 3. CDR3 in amino acids: CASSQMGQPEAFF. In nucleotides, the CDR3 is TGTGCCAGCAGCCAAATGGGACAGCCTGAAGCTTTCTTT.

The chain uses TRBV7-2 and TRBJ1-3; D unclear. V was shortened by 3 bases and J by 11 bases, with 14 bases between the two germline ends. Looked up from germline, CDR1 is SGHTA and CDR2 is FQGNSA. This CDR3 comprises 13 residues. In DNA form, the CDR3 reads TGTGCCAGCAGCTTTGGTGCCGAGACCGCCATATATTTT. This translates into CASSFGAETAIYF.

The table lists this clone with a few counts. The CDR3 DNA reads TGTGCCAGCAGTGAACTCCAAGAGACCCAGTACTTC. Protein: CASSELQETQYF. This chain links TRBV6-1 with TRBJ2-5; D is undetermined. This CDR3 region has 12 residues. V lost 2 bases to trimming and J lost 1 base, with 2 bases between them. CDR1 is MNHNS and CDR2 is SASEGT in the germline V gene.

The chain has TRBV27 and TRBJ2-7; TRBD1 aligns across 7 bases. V dropped 6 bases and J dropped 1; count of bases not matched to a gene: 9. Germline assignment: CDR1 MNHEY and CDR2 SMNVEV (reference sequence). The CDR3 runs 15 residues. The CDR3 region has the DNA TGTGCCAGCAGATACAGACCGACAGGGTCCTACGAGCAGTACTTC. Residues: CASRYRPTGSYEQYF.

As concerns this clone: An end of the junction differs from the germline gene, which may be a read error. Other nucleotide sequences from this sample produce the same CDR3. V is TRBV5-1 and J is TRBJ1-2; the D gene is possibly TRBD1 (6 bases). Per germline, CDR1 SGHRS and CDR2 YFSETQ. The CDR3 contains 16 residues. CDR3 sequence: CASSINKPAGDYGYTF. As DNA, the CDR3 is TGCGCCAGCAGCATCAATAAGCCGGCAGGGGACTACGGCTACACCTTC.

Concerning this clone: Compared with germline, one end of the junction differs, possibly owing to a read error. The chain carries TRBV7-7 and TRBJ2-2; TRBD1 or TRBD2 may be the D gene (5 bases each). Germline CDR1 reads SSHAT; CDR2 reads FNYEAQ (reference sequence). This CDR3 is 13 amino acids long. The CDR3 reads CASSLDRDRELFF. The CDR3 coding sequence is TGTGCTAGCAGCTTAGATCGGGACCGGGAGCTGTTTTTT.

The chain links TRBV7-2 to TRBJ1-1; no reliable D call. Trimming cost V 4 bases and J 8 bases, with 17 bases left between them. The germline V gene has CDR1 SGHTA and CDR2 FQGNSA. This CDR3 has 14 amino acids. Here the CDR3 reads CASSYPRLGGEAFF. CDR3 in DNA: TGTGCCAGCAGCTATCCCCGTCTAGGTGGGGAAGCTTTCTTT.

The chain is built from TRBV5-1 and TRBJ2-1; a possible D gene is TRBD2 (6 bases). CDR1 and CDR2 from the germline V gene are SGHRS and YFSETQ. Trimming shortened V by 7 bases and J by 2 bases, and 10 bases separated the two germline ends. The CDR3 has 13 amino acids. CDR3 sequence reads: CASGGVPYNEQFF. CDR3 in DNA: TGCGCCAGCGGCGGGGTTCCCTACAATGAGCAGTTCTTC.